Each of the 24 T cell receptor beta chains below was sequenced from the same sample in a study of T cell repertoires in cytomegalovirus infection. TCRdb redid the calling of the reads with MiXCR, one entry per CDR3 protein. The sample records around 750,000 distinct CDR3 sequences, approximately 32% being singletons. For these receptors, no antigen is known. Sequencing used cultured CD8+ T cells from PBMCs, obtained from culture after CMV antigen stimulation. These receptors came from a human donor in good health (CMV status not recorded). Some clones in this sample may be carry-over from other donors' samples.

J is TRBJ2-1 and V is TRBV2; 8 nucleotides align to TRBD2. Per the germline V gene, CDR1 is SNHLY and CDR2 is FYNNEI. The CDR3 is 14 residues long. Trimming removed 4 bases from V and 5 bases from J; junction bases left unmatched: 4. The CDR3 region has the DNA TGTGCCAGCAGTGGTAGCGGGGCTCACAATGAGCAGTTCTTC. It encodes CASSGSGAHNEQFF.

This clonotype was detected a few times. The chain uses TRBV6-5 and TRBJ2-5; D is unclear. Per the germline V gene, CDR1 is MNHEY and CDR2 is SVGAGI. The CDR3 is 15 amino acids. V shed 1 base and J shed 2 bases, with 11 bases lying between them. CDR3 sequence reads: CASSYFGRRQETQYF. In DNA, the CDR3 is TGTGCCAGCAGTTACTTTGGGCGACGACAAGAGACCCAGTACTTC.

This clonotype was counted ten times or more. The chain joins TRBV7-3 to TRBJ2-1; D gene unclear. CDR1 and CDR2 (germline): SGHTA, FQGTGA. The V end was cut by 7 bases, the J end by 3 bases, with 13 bases between. This CDR3 is built from 14 residues. CDR3 region: CASTPASSYNEQFF. CDR3 DNA: TGTGCCAGCACTCCCGCTTCCAGCTACAATGAGCAGTTCTTC. Full variable domain (rest looked up from reference TRBV7-3 and TRBJ2-1): GAGVSQTPSNKVTEKGKYVELRCDPISGHTALYWYRQSLGQGPEFLIYFQGTGAADDSGLPNDRFFAVRPEGSVSTLKIQRTERGDSAVYLCASTPASSYNEQFFGPGTRLTVL.

The gene calls are TRBV7-8 and TRBJ1-2, with D tentatively TRBD1 (6 bases). The CDR3 has 17 residues. V was trimmed by 0 bases and J by 3 bases, leaving 17 bases between them. Germline CDR1 reads SGHVS; CDR2 reads FQNEAQ. The DNA for the CDR3 is TGTGCCAGCAGCTTAGCCCTCGGACAGATAAAAGACTATGGCTACACCTTC. Protein: CASSLALGQIKDYGYTF.

This clonotype was counted at least ten times. The chain recombines TRBV7-8 with TRBJ2-1; 11 bases map to TRBD2. CDR3 length: 17 residues. Germline V CDR1 and CDR2: SGHVS, FQNEAQ. V shed 3 bases, J shed 4 bases, and the junction held 8 bases outside the gene matches. In DNA form, the CDR3 reads TGTGCCAGCAGCTTGTTGGCGGGACTAGCGGAATACAATGAGCAGTTCTTC. Translation gives CASSLLAGLAEYNEQFF.

This chain links TRBV10-3 with TRBJ2-3; tentative D call: TRBD1 (5 bases). V was shortened by 7 bases and J by 1 base, with 15 bases between the two germline ends. Germline CDR1 is ENHRY and CDR2 is SYGVKD. The CDR3 extends over 15 amino acids. The CDR3 DNA follows: TGTGCCATCACCGCTGACAGTCTCGGCACAGATACGCAGTATTTT. Protein sequence: CAITADSLGTDTQYF.

The chain couples TRBV4-1 to TRBJ2-7; D gene uncertain. This CDR3 comprises 13 residues. Germline CDR1 is MGHRA and CDR2 is YSYEKL. V dropped 3 bases and J dropped 0 bases, with 6 bases sitting between them. The CDR3 nucleotides read TGCGCCAGCAGCCATGTGCCCTCCTACGAGCAGTACTTC. Translating gives CASSHVPSYEQYF.

The chain joins TRBV6-5 to TRBJ1-3; D is unclear. With 5 bases removed from V and 0 bases from J, the gap between germline ends came to 17 bases. The CDR3 has 17 amino acids. Germline V CDR1 and CDR2: MNHEY, SVGAGI. As DNA, the CDR3 is TGTGCCAGCAGTATATACAGTCCGCCCGACTCTGGAAACACCATATATTTT. It translates to CASSIYSPPDSGNTIYF.

This chain links TRBV12-3 or TRBV12-4 with TRBJ2-5; 9 positions agree with TRBD2. Unmatched junction bases numbered 4, after V lost 3 bases and J lost 2 bases. The CDR3 extends over 15 amino acids. The DNA for the CDR3 is TGTGCCAGCAGTTTTTTTGCGGGGGGGCAAGAGACCCAGTACTTC. Its protein is CASSFFAGGQETQYF.

The V gene is TRBV6-8, the J gene TRBJ2-3; maybe TRBD1 (5 bases). Germline loops: CDR1 MNHGY, CDR2 SAAAGT. The V end was cut by 0 bases, the J end by 5 bases, with 9 bases between. The CDR3 has 14 amino acids. Here the CDR3 DNA reads TGTGCCAGCAGTTACTCAGGGGCGGAAGATACGCAGTATTTT. Translation gives CASSYSGAEDTQYF.

The chain carries TRBV14 and TRBJ2-3; D perhaps matches TRBD2 (5 bases). With 4 bases removed from V and 2 bases from J, the gap between germline ends came to 10 bases. The length of the CDR3 is 14 residues. CDR1 is SGHDN, CDR2 FVKESK, per germline. CDR3 sequence (DNA): TGTGCCAGCAGCCCCGGGATCTTCACAGATACGCAGTATTTT. Its translation: CASSPGIFTDTQYF.

The chain uses TRBV11-1 and TRBJ2-7; 8 bases map to TRBD2. Trimming removed 5 bases from V and 7 bases from J; junction bases left unmatched: 13. The CDR3 spans 15 residues. The germline V gene encodes CDR1 SGHAT and CDR2 FQDESV (reference sequence). The CDR3 DNA is TGTGCCAGCAGCGGCGGGGGGCCAACGATGGGAGAGCAGTACGTC. Its protein is CASSGGGPTMGEQYV.

The V call is TRBV5-5, the J call TRBJ2-1; D may be TRBD1 or TRBD2 (5 bases each). CDR1 and CDR2 from the germline V gene are SGHKS and YYEKEE (reference sequence). The CDR3 is made up of 19 amino acids. Trimming left V 4 bases short and J 0 bases short, with 23 bases between. In DNA, the CDR3 is TGTGCCAGCAGCCCCCCAGGGCTGTTATCTACTAGCTCCTACAATGAGCAGTTCTTC. Protein sequence: CASSPPGLLSTSSYNEQFF.

This sequence joins TRBV27 and TRBJ2-7; D uncertain. The CDR3 runs 12 residues. CDR1 is MNHEY and CDR2 is SMNVEV in the germline V gene (reference sequence). Trimming pared 5 bases from V and 3 bases from J, leaving 8 bases between. This CDR3 is CASSPNYYEQYF. CDR3 sequence (DNA): TGTGCCAGCAGTCCGAACTACTACGAGCAGTACTTC.

This CDR3 reads CASSIGVATTYEQYF. CDR3 sequence (DNA): TGTGCCAGTAGTATTGGGGTCGCAACGACCTACGAGCAGTACTTC. V gene TRBV19 combines with J gene TRBJ2-7; D gene unclear. The CDR3 totals 15 residues. Germline V gene lookup returns CDR1 LNHDA and CDR2 SQIVND (reference sequence). V lost 3 bases and J 2 bases, leaving 14 bases between the germline ends.

The chain combines TRBV2 with TRBJ2-1; 9 nucleotides align to TRBD1. This CDR3 spans 15 amino acids. With 6 bases clipped from V and 7 bases from J, the junction kept 10 bases outside the gene matches. The V gene's germline CDR1 is SNHLY and CDR2 FYNNEI. In DNA form, the CDR3 reads TGTGCCAGCAGGGCTGACAGGGGGAAGAAAAATGAGCAGTTCTTC. It specifies CASRADRGKKNEQFF. Full variable domain (outside the CDR3, taken from reference TRBV2 and TRBJ2-1): EPEVTQTPSHQVTQMGQEVILRCVPISNHLYFYWYRQILGQKVEFLVSFYNNEISEKSEIFDDQFSVERPDGSNFTLKIRSTKLEDSAMYFCASRADRGKKNEQFFGPGTRLTVL.

This chain links TRBV12-5 with TRBJ2-2; possible D gene TRBD2, 6 bases. Germline loops: CDR1 LGHNT, CDR2 FRNRAP. Trimming cost V 3 bases and J 1 base, with 12 bases left between them. CDR3 length: 16 amino acids. CDR3 DNA: TGTGCTAGTGGTTTTAAGGGCGGGGAGAACACCGGGGAGCTGTTTTTT. This codes for CASGFKGGENTGELFF.

This clonotype turned up a few times. This chain links TRBV19 with TRBJ2-6; 8 positions agree with TRBD1. Germline V gene data show CDR1 as LNHDA and CDR2 as SQIVND (reference sequence). Germline trimming cut 0 bases from V and 0 bases from J; bases unmatched to any gene: 10. This CDR3 spans 20 amino acids. This chain's CDR3 is CASSIDFDDRGGSGANVLTF. The CDR3 DNA sequence: TGTGCCAGTAGTATAGATTTCGACGACAGGGGTGGCTCTGGGGCCAACGTCCTGACTTTC. Combining the CDR3 with reference TRBV19 and TRBJ2-6 gives the whole variable domain DGGITQSPKYLFRKEGQNVTLSCEQNLNHDAMYWYRQDPGQGLRLIYYSQIVNDFQKGDIAEGYSVSREKKESFPLTVTSAQKNPTAFYLCASSIDFDDRGGSGANVLTFGAGSRLTVL.

The chain joins TRBV29-1 to TRBJ1-2, with 9 nucleotides matching TRBD1. The CDR3 consists of 13 residues. Germline V lookup: CDR1 SQVTM, CDR2 ANQGSEA. With V trimmed by 1 base and J by 5 bases, 2 bases remained unmatched. This CDR3 reads CSVEGTGAYGYTF. The DNA for the CDR3 is TGCAGCGTTGAAGGGACAGGGGCGTATGGCTACACCTTC.

The chain links TRBV5-5 to TRBJ2-4; D gene ambiguous. This CDR3 is 15 amino acids long. The germline V gene encodes CDR1 SGHKS and CDR2 YYEKEE (reference sequence). Deletions cut 0 bases from V and 8 bases from J, with 15 bases between. As DNA, the CDR3 is TGTGCCAGCAGCTTGGCAGGTCAGGACGGAGACATTCAGTACTTC. It is translated as CASSLAGQDGDIQYF.

This sequence joins TRBV11-2 and TRBJ1-4; TRBD1 matches 7 bases. The ends lost 3 bases at V and 8 bases at J; junction bases unmatched: 12. This CDR3 region has 16 residues. Germline V CDR1 and CDR2: SGHAT, FQNNGV. CDR3 nucleotide sequence: TGTGCCAGCAGCTTCCCCACGACAGGGCGGGGGGAAAAACTGTTTTTT. This encodes CASSFPTTGRGEKLFF.

At least ten counts were recorded for this clonotype. The chain has TRBV7-9 and TRBJ2-1, with D tentatively TRBD2 (7 bases). Germline V lookup: CDR1 SEHNR, CDR2 FQNEAQ (reference sequence). The CDR3 loop spans 14 amino acids. Trimming took 1 base from V and 8 from J, leaving 12 bases between them. The CDR3 sequence is CASSLETGRDEQFF. In DNA form, the CDR3 reads TGTGCCAGCAGCTTAGAAACAGGGAGGGATGAGCAGTTCTTC. The variable domain in full, completed from reference TRBV7-9 and TRBJ2-1, reads DTGVSQNPRHKITKRGQNVTFRCDPISEHNRLYWYRQTLGQGPEFLTYFQNEAQLEKSRLLSDRFSAERPKGSFSTLEIQRTEQGDSAMYLCASSLETGRDEQFFGPGTRLTVL.

This clonotype turned up a few times. The rearrangement joins TRBV6-2 or TRBV6-3 to TRBJ2-7; D is unresolved. Looked up from germline, CDR1 is MNHEY and CDR2 is SVGEGT. V lost 7 bases, J lost 1 base, and 14 bases lay in between. This CDR3 spans 14 amino acids. The chain's CDR3 is CASTLTDWSYEQYF. The DNA of the CDR3 is TGTGCCAGCACACTTACTGACTGGTCCTACGAGCAGTACTTC.

This clonotype came up a few times. The gene calls are TRBV24-1 and TRBJ2-3, with 12 bases lining up with TRBD1. The CDR3 is 15 residues long. The germline gives CDR1 KGHDR, CDR2 SFDVKD. Germline trimming cut 3 bases from V and 10 bases from J; bases unmatched to any gene: 7. CDR3 in amino acids: CATSDPGQGARSQYF. The CDR3 nucleotides read TGTGCCACCAGTGATCCGGGACAGGGGGCGCGCTCGCAGTATTTT.